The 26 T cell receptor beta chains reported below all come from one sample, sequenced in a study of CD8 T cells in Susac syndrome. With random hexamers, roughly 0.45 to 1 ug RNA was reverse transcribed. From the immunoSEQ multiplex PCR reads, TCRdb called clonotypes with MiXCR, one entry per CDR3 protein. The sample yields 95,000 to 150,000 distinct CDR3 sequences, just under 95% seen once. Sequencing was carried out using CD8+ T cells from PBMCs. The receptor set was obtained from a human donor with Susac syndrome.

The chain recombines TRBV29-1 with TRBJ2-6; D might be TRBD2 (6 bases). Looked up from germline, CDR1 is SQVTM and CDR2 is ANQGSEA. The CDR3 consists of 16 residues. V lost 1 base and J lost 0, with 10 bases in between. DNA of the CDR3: TGCAGCGTTGAAGGGACCGGGGGCTCTGGGGCCAACGTCCTGACTTTC. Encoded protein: CSVEGTGGSGANVLTF.

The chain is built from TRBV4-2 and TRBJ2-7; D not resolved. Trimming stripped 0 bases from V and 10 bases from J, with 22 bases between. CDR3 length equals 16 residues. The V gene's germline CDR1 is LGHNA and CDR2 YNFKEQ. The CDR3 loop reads CASSQEELQVPVGQYF. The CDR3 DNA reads TGTGCCAGCAGCCAAGAGGAACTCCAGGTTCCTGTAGGTCAGTACTTC.

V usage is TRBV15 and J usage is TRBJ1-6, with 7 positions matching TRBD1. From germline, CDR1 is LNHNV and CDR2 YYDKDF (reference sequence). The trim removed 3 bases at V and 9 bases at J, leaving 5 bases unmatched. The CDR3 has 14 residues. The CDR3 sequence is CATSRKGASSPLHF. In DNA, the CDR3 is TGTGCCACCAGCAGGAAGGGGGCTAGTTCACCCCTCCACTTT.

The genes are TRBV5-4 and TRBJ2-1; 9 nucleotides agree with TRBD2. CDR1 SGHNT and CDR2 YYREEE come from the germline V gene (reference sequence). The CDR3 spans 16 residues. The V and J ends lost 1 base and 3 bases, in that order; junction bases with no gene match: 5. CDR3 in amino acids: CASSLSGGGGYNEQFF. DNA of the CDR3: TGTGCCAGCAGCTTGTCTGGCGGGGGGGGCTACAATGAGCAGTTCTTC.

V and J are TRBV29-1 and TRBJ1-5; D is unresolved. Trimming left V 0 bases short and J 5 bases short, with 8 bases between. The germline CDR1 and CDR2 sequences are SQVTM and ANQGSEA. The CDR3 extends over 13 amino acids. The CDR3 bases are TGCAGCGTTGAAGATGGAACTGATCAGCCCCAGCATTTT. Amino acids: CSVEDGTDQPQHF.

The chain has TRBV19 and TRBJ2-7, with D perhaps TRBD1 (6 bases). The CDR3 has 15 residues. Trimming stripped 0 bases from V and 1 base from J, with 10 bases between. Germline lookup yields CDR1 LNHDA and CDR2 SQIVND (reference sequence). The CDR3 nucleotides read TGTGCCAGTAGTATAGATCTGGGGACATCCTACGAGCAGTACTTC. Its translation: CASSIDLGTSYEQYF.

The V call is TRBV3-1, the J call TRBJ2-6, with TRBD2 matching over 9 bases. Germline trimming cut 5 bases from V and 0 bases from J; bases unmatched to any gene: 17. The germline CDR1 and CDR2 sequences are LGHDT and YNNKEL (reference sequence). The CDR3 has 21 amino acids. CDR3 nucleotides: TGTGCCAGCAGCGGAGGTCGACTAGCGGAACTTGTCCCCTCTGGGGCCAACGTCCTGACTTTC. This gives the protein CASSGGRLAELVPSGANVLTF. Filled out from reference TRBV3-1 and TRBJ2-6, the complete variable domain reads DTAVSQTPKYLVTQMGNDKSIKCEQNLGHDTMYWYKQDSKKFLKIMFSYNNKELIINETVPNRFSPKSPDKAHLNLHINSLELGDSAVYFCASSGGRLAELVPSGANVLTFGAGSRLTVL.

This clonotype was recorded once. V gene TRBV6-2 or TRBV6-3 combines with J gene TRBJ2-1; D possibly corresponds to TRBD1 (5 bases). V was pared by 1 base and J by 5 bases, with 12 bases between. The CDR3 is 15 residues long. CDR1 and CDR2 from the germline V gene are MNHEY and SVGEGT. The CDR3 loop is CASSYYQGRHNEQFF. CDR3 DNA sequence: TGTGCCAGCAGTTACTACCAGGGCCGCCACAATGAGCAGTTCTTC.

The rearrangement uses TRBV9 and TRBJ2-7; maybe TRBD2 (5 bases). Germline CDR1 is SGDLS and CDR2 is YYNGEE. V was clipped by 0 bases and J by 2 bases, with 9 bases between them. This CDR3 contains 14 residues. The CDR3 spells CASSVGAETYEQYF. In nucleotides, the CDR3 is TGTGCCAGCAGCGTAGGAGCGGAGACCTACGAGCAGTACTTC.

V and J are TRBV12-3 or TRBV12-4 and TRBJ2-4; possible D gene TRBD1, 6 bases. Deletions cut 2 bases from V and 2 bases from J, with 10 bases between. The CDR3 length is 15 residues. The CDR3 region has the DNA TGTGCCAGCAGTTTAATTCAGGGGACCAAAAACATTCAGTACTTC. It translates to CASSLIQGTKNIQYF.

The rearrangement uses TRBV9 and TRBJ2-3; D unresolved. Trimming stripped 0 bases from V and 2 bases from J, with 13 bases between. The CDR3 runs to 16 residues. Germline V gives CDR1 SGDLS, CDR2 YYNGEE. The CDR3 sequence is CASSVEGSTDTDTQYF. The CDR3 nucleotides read TGTGCCAGCAGCGTAGAGGGCTCGACCGACACAGATACGCAGTATTTT.

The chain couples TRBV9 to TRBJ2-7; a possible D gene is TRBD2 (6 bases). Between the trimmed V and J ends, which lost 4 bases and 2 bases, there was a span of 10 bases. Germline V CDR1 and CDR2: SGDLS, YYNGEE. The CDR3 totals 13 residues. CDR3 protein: CASSPRLAYEQYF. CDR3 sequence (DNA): TGTGCCAGCAGCCCCCGACTAGCCTACGAGCAGTACTTC.

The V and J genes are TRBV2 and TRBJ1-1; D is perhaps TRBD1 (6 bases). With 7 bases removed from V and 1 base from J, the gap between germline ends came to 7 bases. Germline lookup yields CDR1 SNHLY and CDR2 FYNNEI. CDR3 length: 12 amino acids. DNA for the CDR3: TGTGCCAGCATCAGGGGGAACACTGAAGCTTTCTTT. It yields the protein CASIRGNTEAFF.

Written as DNA, the CDR3 is TGCAGCGTTGAAGGGGCCCGGGCTGAGCAGTTCTTC. The encoded protein is CSVEGARAEQFF. This rearrangement joins TRBV29-1 to TRBJ2-1; D remains unclear. The germline CDR1 and CDR2 sequences are SQVTM and ANQGSEA. The ends were cut back, 1 base at V and 9 bases at J, with 10 bases in the middle. This CDR3 has 12 residues.

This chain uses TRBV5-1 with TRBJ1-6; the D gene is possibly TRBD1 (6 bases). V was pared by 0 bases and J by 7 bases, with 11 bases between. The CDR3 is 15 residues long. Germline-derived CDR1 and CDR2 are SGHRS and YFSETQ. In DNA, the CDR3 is TGCGCCAGCAGCTTGGCCAACAGGGTAAATTCACCCCTCCACTTT. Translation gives CASSLANRVNSPLHF.

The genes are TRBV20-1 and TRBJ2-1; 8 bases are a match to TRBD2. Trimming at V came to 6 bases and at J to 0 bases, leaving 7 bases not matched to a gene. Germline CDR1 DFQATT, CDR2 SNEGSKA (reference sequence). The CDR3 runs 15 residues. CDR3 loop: CSASERGSSYNEQFF. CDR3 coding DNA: TGCAGTGCCAGCGAGCGGGGGAGCTCCTACAATGAGCAGTTCTTC.

CDR3 DNA: TGTGCCAGCAGTCCCTGGACAGGCAATCAGCCCCAGCATTTT. Translation gives CASSPWTGNQPQHF. The chain employs TRBV12-3 or TRBV12-4 and TRBJ1-5; D may be TRBD1 (6 bases). The CDR3 loop spans 14 amino acids. Trimming cost V 5 bases and J 2 bases, with 10 bases left between them.

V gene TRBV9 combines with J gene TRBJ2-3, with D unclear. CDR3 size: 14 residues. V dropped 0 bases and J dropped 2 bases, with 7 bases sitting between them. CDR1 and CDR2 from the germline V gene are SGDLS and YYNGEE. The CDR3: CASSVGPPTDTQYF. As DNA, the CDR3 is TGTGCCAGCAGCGTAGGGCCACCCACAGATACGCAGTATTTT.

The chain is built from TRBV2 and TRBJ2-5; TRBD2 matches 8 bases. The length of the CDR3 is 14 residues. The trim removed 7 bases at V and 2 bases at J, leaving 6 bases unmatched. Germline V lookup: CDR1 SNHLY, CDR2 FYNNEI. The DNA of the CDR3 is TGTGCCAGCAATTGGCGGGGGGTACAAGAGACCCAGTACTTC. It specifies CASNWRGVQETQYF.

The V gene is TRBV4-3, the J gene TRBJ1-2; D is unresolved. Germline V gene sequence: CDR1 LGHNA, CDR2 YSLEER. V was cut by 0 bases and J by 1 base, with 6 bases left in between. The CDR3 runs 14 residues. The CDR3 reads CASSQDWGNYGYTF. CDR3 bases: TGCGCCAGCAGCCAAGATTGGGGTAACTATGGCTACACCTTC.

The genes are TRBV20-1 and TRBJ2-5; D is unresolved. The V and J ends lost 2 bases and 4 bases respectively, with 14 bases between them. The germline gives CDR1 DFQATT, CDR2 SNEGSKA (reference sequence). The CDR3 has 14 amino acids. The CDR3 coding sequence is TGCAGTGCTAGAACCCAAGCGTCCCCAGAGACCCAGTACTTC. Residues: CSARTQASPETQYF.

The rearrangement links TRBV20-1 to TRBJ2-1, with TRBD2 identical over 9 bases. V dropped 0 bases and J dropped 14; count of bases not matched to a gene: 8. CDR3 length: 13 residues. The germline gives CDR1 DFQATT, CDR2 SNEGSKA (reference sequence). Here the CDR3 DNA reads TGCAGTGCTAGAGATCAGCGGGAGGCCGGGGAGTTCTTC. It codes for CSARDQREAGEFF.

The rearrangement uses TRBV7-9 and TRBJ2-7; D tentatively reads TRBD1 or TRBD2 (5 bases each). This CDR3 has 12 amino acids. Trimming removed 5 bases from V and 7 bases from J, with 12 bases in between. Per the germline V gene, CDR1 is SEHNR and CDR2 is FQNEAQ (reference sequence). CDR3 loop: CASSVGTVEQYF. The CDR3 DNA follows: TGTGCCAGCAGCGTCGGGACGGTGGAGCAGTACTTC. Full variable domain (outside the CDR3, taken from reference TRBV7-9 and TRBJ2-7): DTGVSQNPRHKITKRGQNVTFRCDPISEHNRLYWYRQTLGQGPEFLTYFQNEAQLEKSRLLSDRFSAERPKGSFSTLEIQRTEQGDSAMYLCASSVGTVEQYFGPGTRLTVT.

The CDR3 DNA reads TGTGCCAGCAGTTTAGTCCTCGTAGGTGTGAACACTGAAGCTTTCTTT. This translates into CASSLVLVGVNTEAFF. The genes are TRBV12-3 or TRBV12-4 and TRBJ1-1; D unresolved. The length of the CDR3 is 16 residues. V lost 1 base and J lost 0, with 12 bases in between.

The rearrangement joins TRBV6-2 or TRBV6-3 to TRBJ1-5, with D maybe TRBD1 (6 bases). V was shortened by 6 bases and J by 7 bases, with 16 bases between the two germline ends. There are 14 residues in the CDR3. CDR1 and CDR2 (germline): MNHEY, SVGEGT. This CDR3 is CASRPAGGRQPQHF. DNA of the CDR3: TGTGCCAGCAGACCGGCGGGGGGCCGGCAGCCCCAGCATTTT.

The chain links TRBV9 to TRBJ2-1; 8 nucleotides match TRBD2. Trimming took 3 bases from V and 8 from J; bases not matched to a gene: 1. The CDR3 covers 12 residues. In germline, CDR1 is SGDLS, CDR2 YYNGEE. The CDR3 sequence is CASSALADEQFF. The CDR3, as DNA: TGTGCCAGCAGCGCACTAGCGGATGAGCAGTTCTTC.